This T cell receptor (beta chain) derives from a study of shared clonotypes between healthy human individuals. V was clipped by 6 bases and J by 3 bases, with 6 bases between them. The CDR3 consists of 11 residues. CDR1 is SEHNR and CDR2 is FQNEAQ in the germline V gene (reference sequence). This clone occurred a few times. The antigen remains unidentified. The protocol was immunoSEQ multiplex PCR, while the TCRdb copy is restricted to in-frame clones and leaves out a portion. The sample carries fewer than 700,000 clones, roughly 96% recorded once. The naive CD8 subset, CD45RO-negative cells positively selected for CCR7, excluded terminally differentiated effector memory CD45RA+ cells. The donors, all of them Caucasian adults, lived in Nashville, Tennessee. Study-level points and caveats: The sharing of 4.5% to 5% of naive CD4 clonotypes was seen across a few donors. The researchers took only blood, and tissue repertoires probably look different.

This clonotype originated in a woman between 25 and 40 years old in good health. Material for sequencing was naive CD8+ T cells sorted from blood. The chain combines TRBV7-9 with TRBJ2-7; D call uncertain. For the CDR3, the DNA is TGTGCCAGCAGGGAGAACTACGAGCAGTACTTC. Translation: CASRENYEQYF. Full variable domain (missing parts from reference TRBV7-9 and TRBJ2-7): DTGVSQNPRHKITKRGQNVTFRCDPISEHNRLYWYRQTLGQGPEFLTYFQNEAQLEKSRLLSDRFSAERPKGSFSTLEIQRTEQGDSAMYLCASRENYEQYFGPGTRLTVT.